Detailed here is one TCR beta chain. Its target is unknown. In germline, CDR1 is SQVTM, CDR2 ANQGSEA. The length of the CDR3 is 14 residues. The V and J ends lost 6 bases and 0 bases, in that order; junction bases with no gene match: 4. The entry originates in a study of CD8+ T cells in alopecia areata. Isolated RNA was reverse transcribed into cDNA used as the sequencing template. Sequenced by immunoSEQ multiplex PCR; TCRdb stores in-frame clones only, minus some. The sample lists 150,000 or so clones; 50% to 65% were seen once. Study-wide points: Clonality exceeded that of normal scalp in lesional scalp, most notably in alopecia totalis/universalis.

Material: CD4+ T cells sorted from blood. The chain employs TRBV29-1 and TRBJ1-4, with 7 bases fitting TRBD1. The sequence was obtained from a human donor in good health. CDR3 sequence (DNA): TGCAGCGTGGAGACAGGGACAACTAATGAAAAACTGTTTTTT. This codes for CSVETGTTNEKLFF. The full variable domain, completed using reference TRBV29-1 and TRBJ1-4, is SAVISQKPSRDICQRGTSLTIQCQVDSQVTMMFWYRQQPGQSLTLIATANQGSEATYESGFVIDKFPISRPNLTFSTLTVSNMSPEDSSIYLCSVETGTTNEKLFFGSGTQLSVL.